These T cell receptor beta chains were read from a single sample in a study of blood T cells in healthy people across ages. MiXCR was run by TCRdb on the 5' RACE reads, yielding one entry per CDR3 protein. The data contain around 900,000 distinct CDR3 sequences, 29% of them seen just once; the ten biggest clones take up about 18%. Sample: blood. The source is a woman aged 80 or over in good health. Each CDR3 is given with its conserved first and last residue. The D gene is left open where the match is weak. Where a row states a size, it is once, few, many or the class of an expanded clone; other rows omit it.

V	size	D	J	DNA	CDR3
TRBV6-2/TRBV6-3	many	TRBD1	TRBJ2-3	TGTGCCAGCGGACCTTACGGGACAGCCACAGATACGCAGTATTTT	CASGPYGTATDTQYF
TRBV29-1	many	NA	TRBJ1-1	TGCAGCGGCGGAGGGGGTCTGAACACTGAAGCTTTCTTT	CSGGGGLNTEAFF
TRBV27	many	NA	TRBJ2-4	TGTGCCAGCAGGTTGACAGGGAGGAACATTCAGTACTTC	CASRLTGRNIQYF
TRBV12-3/TRBV12-4	few	NA	TRBJ2-3	TGTGCCAGCAGTTTCGGCAGCGTTAGCACAGATACGGAATATTTT	CASSFGSVSTDTEYF
TRBV2	many	TRBD2	TRBJ2-3	TGTGCCGGCGGGGGGCGCACAGATACGCAGTATTTT	CAGGGRTDTQYF
TRBV18	NA	NA	TRBJ1-1	TGTGCCAGCTCACCAGGGAGACTAGCTTTCTTT	CASSPGRLAFF
TRBV5-1	NA	NA	TRBJ2-1	TGCGCCAGCAGCTGGGCCTCGGATCGGGGCGCAAGGTTCTTC	CASSWASDRGARFF
TRBV6-5	few	NA	TRBJ1-5	TGTGCCAGCAGTGCGAGACAGGCCCTAGGGGAGCCCCAGCATTTT	CASSARQALGEPQHF
TRBV7-8	NA	NA	TRBJ1-5	TGTGCCAGCAGCTTAGTACAGGATCAGCCCCAGCATTTT	CASSLVQDQPQHF
TRBV27	NA	NA	TRBJ2-7	TGTGCCAGCAGGTCAGTCGGAGGGAATCTCGCCGAGCAGTACTTC	CASRSVGGNLAEQYF
TRBV6-1	many	NA	TRBJ2-5	TGTGCCAGCAGTGAAGGGGTTCAAGAGACCCAGTACTTC	CASSEGVQETQYF
TRBV27	many	TRBD1	TRBJ1-2	TGTGCCAGCGGTCAGGGGGCGCGGGGTTATGGCTACACCTTC	CASGQGARGYGYTF
TRBV2	few	NA	TRBJ2-5	TGTGCCAGCAGCAGGACCCAAGGAGGAGAGACCCAGTACTTC	CASSRTQGGETQYF
TRBV5-5	few	NA	TRBJ1-1	TGTGCCAGCAGCCTATCGACAGGACGGGGCACTGAAGCTTTCTTT	CASSLSTGRGTEAFF
TRBV6-5	many	NA	TRBJ2-6	TGTGCCAGCAGTCGGACCCCCTCTGGGGCCAACGTCCTGACTTTC	CASSRTPSGANVLTF
TRBV6-5	few	NA	TRBJ1-6	TGTGCCAGCAGTTACTCGAGCAGCTATCGGGGCCGTAATTCACCCCTCCACTTT	CASSYSSSYRGRNSPLHF
TRBV9	NA	TRBD1	TRBJ2-1	TGTGCCAGCAGTCGGACAGGGCAGGGTGAGCAGTTCTTC	CASSRTGQGEQFF
TRBV12-3/TRBV12-4	many	TRBD1	TRBJ1-2	TGTGCCAGCAGTTTGAGGACAGGGACTAACTATGGCTACACCTTC	CASSLRTGTNYGYTF
TRBV27	many	NA	TRBJ2-3	TGTGCCAGCAGTTTATCGGGGATCGATACGCAGTATTTT	CASSLSGIDTQYF
TRBV11-2	NA	TRBD2	TRBJ2-5	TGTGCCAGCAGCTTAATCCCGGGGGCTAGCGGGCAAGAGACCCAGTACTTC	CASSLIPGASGQETQYF
TRBV6-5	many	TRBD1	TRBJ1-6	TGTGCCAGCAGTTACTCGAGACAGGGGGCGAATTATTCACCCCTCCACTTT	CASSYSRQGANYSPLHF
TRBV4-2	NA	TRBD2	TRBJ2-2	TGTGCCAGCAGCCAAGTTCGGGGGGGAACCGGGGAGCTGTTTTTT	CASSQVRGGTGELFF
TRBV5-4	few	NA	TRBJ1-4	TGTGCCGTCTCAGCCCCAACTAATGAAAAACTGTTTTTT	CAVSAPTNEKLFF
TRBV12-3/TRBV12-4	once	NA	TRBJ1-1	TGTGCCAGCAGTTCAGGGAGCGCCTTTGAAGCTTTCTTT	CASSSGSAFEAFF
TRBV18	NA	NA	TRBJ2-3	TGTGCCAGCCCACCTCAGGGTGCAGATACGCAGTATTTT	CASPPQGADTQYF
TRBV6-5	NA	TRBD2	TRBJ2-4	TGTGCCAGCAGTCACAGGCCGACTAGCGGGGGGTCACCAAACATTCAGTACTTC	CASSHRPTSGGSPNIQYF
TRBV30	NA	NA	TRBJ2-1	TGTGCCTGGACTTTACAGGCTATAAATGAGCAGTTCTTC	CAWTLQAINEQFF
TRBV20-1	many	NA	TRBJ2-5	TGCAGTGGAAGGGCCCGGCCGGGACAAGAGACCCAGTACTTC	CSGRARPGQETQYF
TRBV20-1	many	TRBD1	TRBJ1-6	TGCAGTGCTAGAGATTACAGGGGGAATTCACCCCTCCACTTT	CSARDYRGNSPLHF
TRBV7-2	many	NA	TRBJ2-2	TGTGCCAGCACCCAAAGTAGCCACACCGGGGAGCTGTTTTTT	CASTQSSHTGELFF
TRBV12-3/TRBV12-4	many	NA	TRBJ1-1	TGTGCCAGCAGCTCCCAGACAGCCTCTGAGGGAAAGGGGCACACTGAAGCTTTCTTT	CASSSQTASEGKGHTEAFF
TRBV7-8	few	NA	TRBJ2-5	TGTGCCAGCAGCTTAGCGTTCGGCAGGGCTCAAGAGACCCAGTACTTC	CASSLAFGRAQETQYF
TRBV19	NA	NA	TRBJ1-5	TGTGCCAGTAGTATACAGGGGATCAATCAGCCCCAGCATTTT	CASSIQGINQPQHF
TRBV12-3/TRBV12-4	many	NA	TRBJ1-4	TGTGCCAGCAGGGGGCCGTTTAATGAAAAACTGTTTTTT	CASRGPFNEKLFF
TRBV27	NA	NA	TRBJ2-5	TGTGCCAACAGTTACTCCAGGTCTAATGAGCAGTACTTC	CANSYSRSNEQYF
TRBV5-1	NA	NA	TRBJ1-2	TGCGCCAGCAGCATCGACAGACTCTATGGCTACACCTTC	CASSIDRLYGYTF
TRBV20-1	NA	TRBD1	TRBJ2-7	TGCAGTGCTTCCGTTCGGGACAGAGGGTCCTACGAGCAGTACTTC	CSASVRDRGSYEQYF
TRBV27	NA	NA	TRBJ2-7	TGTGCCAGCAGGGAGACGGGTAGCGAGCAGTACTTC	CASRETGSEQYF
TRBV5-1	NA	NA	TRBJ1-1	TGCGCCAGCAGCGTGCGGACAGAAGCTGAAGCTTTCTTT	CASSVRTEAEAFF
TRBV7-2	few	NA	TRBJ1-6	TGTGCCAGCAGCTTAATTCGGGGCGGTGCGAGGTCGTCACCCCTCCACTTT	CASSLIRGGARSSPLHF
TRBV15	few	NA	TRBJ2-3	TGTGCCACCAGCAGATCTAGGGGCAGACCAGACCCCAGCACAGATACGCAGTATTTT	CATSRSRGRPDPSTDTQYF
TRBV7-9	NA	NA	TRBJ1-1	TGTGCCAGCAGCCCTAAGGACAGACTTCACACTGAAGCTTTCTTT	CASSPKDRLHTEAFF
TRBV4-2	NA	TRBD2	TRBJ2-1	TGTGCCAGCAGCCAAGTGTCTAGCGGCAATGAGCAGTTCTTC	CASSQVSSGNEQFF
TRBV5-1	NA	NA	TRBJ2-3	TGCGCCAGCAGCCCCCCCCAGAGCACAGATACGCAGTATTTT	CASSPPQSTDTQYF
TRBV21-1	few	NA	TRBJ1-5	TGTGCCAGCAGCAAGAGAGGGGACAGCGGCCAGCCCCAGCATTTT	CASSKRGDSGQPQHF
TRBV7-2	few	TRBD1	TRBJ1-1	TGTGCCAGCAGCTTATCCGGGACAGAGTTTGAAGCTTTCTTT	CASSLSGTEFEAFF
TRBV12-3/TRBV12-4	few	NA	TRBJ1-2	TGTGCCAGCATTGGACGGAGTAACTATGGCTACACCTTC	CASIGRSNYGYTF
TRBV27	NA	NA	TRBJ2-1	TGTGCCAGCAGTTTATGGGGCCGGGTTGGCAATGAGCAGTTCTTC	CASSLWGRVGNEQFF
TRBV20-1	many	TRBD1	TRBJ1-2	TGCAGTGCCCCGACAGGGGGACGGGGCTACACCTTC	CSAPTGGRGYTF
TRBV11-2	few	TRBD1	TRBJ2-2	TGTGCCAGCAGCTTCGGCGGGACAGGGTCCGGGGAGCTGTTTTTT	CASSFGGTGSGELFF
TRBV28	NA	TRBD2	TRBJ2-3	TGTGCCAGCAGTTTGGTGAAGCGGGGGGGCCGTGGTACGCAGTATTTT	CASSLVKRGGRGTQYF
TRBV7-3	NA	TRBD1	TRBJ2-7	TGTGCCAGCAGCCCGTCGACAGGGCCTAGCGAGCAGTACTTC	CASSPSTGPSEQYF
TRBV7-9	NA	TRBD1	TRBJ1-6	TGTGCCAGCAGCTTGGGGGCGGACAGGGCAAGCTCACCCCTCCACTTT	CASSLGADRASSPLHF